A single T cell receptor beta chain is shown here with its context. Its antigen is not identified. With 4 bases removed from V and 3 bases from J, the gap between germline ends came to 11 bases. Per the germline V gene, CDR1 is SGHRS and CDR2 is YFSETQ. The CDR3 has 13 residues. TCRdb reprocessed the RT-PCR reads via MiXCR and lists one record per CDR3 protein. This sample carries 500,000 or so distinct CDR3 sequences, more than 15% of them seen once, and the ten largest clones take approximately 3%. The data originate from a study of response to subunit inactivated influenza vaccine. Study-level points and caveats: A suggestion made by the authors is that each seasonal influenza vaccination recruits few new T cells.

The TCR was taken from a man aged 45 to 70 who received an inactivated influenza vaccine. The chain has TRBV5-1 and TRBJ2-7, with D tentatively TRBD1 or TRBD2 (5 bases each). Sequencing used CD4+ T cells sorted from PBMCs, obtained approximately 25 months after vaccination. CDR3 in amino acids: CASSARDLYEQYF. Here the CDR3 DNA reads TGCGCCAGCAGCGCCCGGGACCTCTACGAGCAGTACTTC. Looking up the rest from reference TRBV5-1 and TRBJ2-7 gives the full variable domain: KAGVTQTPRYLIKTRGQQVTLSCSPISGHRSVSWYQQTPGQGLQFLFEYFSETQRNKGNFPGRFSGRQFSNSRSEMNVSTLELGDSALYLCASSARDLYEQYFGPGTRLTVT.